The sequence of this T cell receptor beta chain was determined in a study of T cell responses to AZD1222 COVID-19 vaccine. Study findings and constraints: In all cases, repertoires were sampled only after the peak T cell response. Of the AZD1222 recipients, only 5 or 6 were seropositive at baseline.

Using immunoSEQ multiplex PCR, the repertoire was profiled, and TCRdb retains in-frame clones only, with some absent. The sample contains 110,000 to 150,000 clones, about 94% of which appear only once. Per the germline V gene, CDR1 is SGHDT and CDR2 is YYEEEE. The CDR3 runs 18 residues. Germline trimming cut 4 bases from V and 6 bases from J; bases unmatched to any gene: 13. In the case of this clone: Its target is unknown.

This receptor was obtained from an adult in good health. The sequences come from peripheral blood, collected on day 0 of AZD1222 vaccination. This chain links TRBV5-6 with TRBJ1-4; 12 bases agree with TRBD1. CDR3 residues: CASSRFRDRGLRDEKLFF. CDR3 DNA sequence: TGTGCCAGCAGCCGCTTTCGGGACAGGGGGCTTAGGGATGAAAAACTGTTTTTT.